The 25 T cell receptor beta chains in this list originate from one sample, sequenced in a study of T-cell memory formation after mild COVID-19. In TCRdb, the 5' RACE reads were re-called with MiXCR into one record per CDR3 protein. The table lists about 400,000 distinct CDR3 sequences, around a sixth of them singletons. Sequencing used PBMCs or a T cell subset sorted from them (not recorded which). These receptors came from a man between 18 and 35 years old who had mild COVID-19 (a few samples of this study predate the infection). Cell type and time point are not known.

This clonotype was seen a few times. The CDR3 DNA is TGTGCCAGCAGCCAAGAAGGCGACAGGGTAGTCCCCGAGCAGTACTTC. Translation: CASSQEGDRVVPEQYF. The chain carries TRBV4-2 and TRBJ2-7; 7 positions agree with TRBD1. The trim removed 0 bases at V and 6 bases at J, leaving 11 bases unmatched. This CDR3 spans 16 amino acids. CDR1 is LGHNA, CDR2 YNFKEQ, per germline.

A few counts support this clonotype. V is TRBV29-1 and J is TRBJ1-1; D is unclear. This CDR3 spans 11 amino acids. Germline V gives CDR1 SQVTM, CDR2 ANQGSEA. Trimming cost V 4 bases and J 11 bases, with 14 bases left between them. This chain's CDR3 is CSVVFRSSAFF. The CDR3 coding sequence is TGCAGCGTTGTCTTCCGATCCTCGGCTTTCTTT.

This clonotype was detected only a few times. This chain connects TRBV7-6 to TRBJ2-3; TRBD2 aligns across 9 bases. Germline CDR1 and CDR2: SGHVS and FNYEAQ. Trimming removed 5 bases from V and 6 bases from J; junction bases left unmatched: 9. The CDR3 has 15 residues. CDR3: CASSPGGGAGDTQYF. CDR3 nucleotide sequence: TGTGCCAGCAGCCCCGGCGGGGGGGCAGGGGATACGCAGTATTTT.

The chain joins TRBV7-2 to TRBJ2-1; D not resolved. The CDR3 has 14 amino acids. V was shortened by 2 bases and J by 6 bases, with 11 bases between the two germline ends. CDR1 is SGHTA and CDR2 is FQGNSA in the germline V gene. The CDR3 is CASSLWGTSNEQFF. The CDR3 region has the DNA TGTGCCAGCAGCTTATGGGGAACCAGCAATGAGCAGTTCTTC. The whole variable domain, filled in from reference TRBV7-2 and TRBJ2-1, reads GAGVSQSPSNKVTEKGKDVELRCDPISGHTALYWYRQSLGQGLEFLIYFQGNSAPDKSGLPSDRFSAERTGGSVSTLTIQRTQQEDSAVYLCASSLWGTSNEQFFGPGTRLTVL.

This clonotype has ten or more counts. This sequence joins TRBV7-2 and TRBJ2-3; tentatively, D is TRBD2 (6 bases). Germline CDR1 SGHTA, CDR2 FQGNSA. The germline V and J ends were trimmed by 9 bases and 2 bases, with 18 bases remaining between them. This CDR3 is 15 amino acids long. The CDR3 sequence: CASRRAGSTTDTQYF. CDR3 bases: TGTGCCAGTCGACGTGCGGGGAGCACCACAGATACGCAGTATTTT.

The chain employs TRBV4-1 and TRBJ1-2; TRBD1 aligns across 10 bases. Trimming cost V 0 bases and J 7 bases; bases outside gene matches: 11. Per germline, CDR1 MGHRA and CDR2 YSYEKL. CDR3 length: 17 residues. The CDR3 DNA reads TGCGCCAGCAGCCAAGACTCGACAGGGGGCGCGAGTGGTGGCTACACCTTC. Protein product: CASSQDSTGGASGGYTF.

The sample holds a few counts of this clonotype. The V call is TRBV6-5, the J call TRBJ2-2; TRBD2 matches 7 bases. There are 20 residues in the CDR3. Germline CDR1 reads MNHEY; CDR2 reads SVGAGI. J lost 8 bases, V lost 0 bases, and 21 bases had no gene match. The CDR3 nucleotides read TGTGCCAGCAGTTACTCGAGACGCGGTCCGGCTAGCGGCCGGGGGGGGGAGCTGTTTTTT. Translating it yields CASSYSRRGPASGRGGELFF.

This clonotype was counted between two and nine times. This chain uses TRBV20-1 with TRBJ1-1, with D possibly TRBD1 on 5 matching bases. Germline loops: CDR1 DFQATT, CDR2 SNEGSKA (reference sequence). Trimming stripped 0 bases from V and 1 base from J, with 12 bases between. CDR3 size: 15 residues. CDR3 coding DNA: TGCAGTGCTAGAGATCCGCGGGGGACGAACACTGAAGCTTTCTTT. Amino acids: CSARDPRGTNTEAFF.

This sequence joins TRBV12-3 or TRBV12-4 and TRBJ2-6; a weak D match, TRBD1 (6 bases). Trimming cost V 5 bases and J 0 bases, with 14 bases left between them. The CDR3 sequence is 17 residues long. For the CDR3, the DNA is TGTGCCAGCAGTCCGGGACATATGAACTCTGGGGCCAACGTCCTGACTTTC. Protein product: CASSPGHMNSGANVLTF.

The chain joins TRBV5-6 to TRBJ1-6; tentative D call: TRBD1 (5 bases). This CDR3 region has 16 residues. In germline, CDR1 is SGHDT, CDR2 YYEEEE. Trimming cost V 4 bases and J 10 bases, with 21 bases left between them. The CDR3 DNA reads as TGTGCCAGCAGCGTCTGGGGGAGGGTGTCACGATCACCCCTCCACTTT. Amino acids: CASSVWGRVSRSPLHF.

This chain uses TRBV7-3 with TRBJ2-2, with 8 bases matching TRBD2. Trimming cost V 5 bases and J 6 bases; bases outside gene matches: 5. The CDR3 spans 14 residues. Germline V gene lookup returns CDR1 SGHTA and CDR2 FQGTGA. The CDR3 region has the DNA TGTGCCAGCAGCCCCGCGGGGGGTGCCGGGGAGCTGTTTTTT. Translation: CASSPAGGAGELFF.

The sample holds a few counts of this clonotype. This sequence joins TRBV4-1 and TRBJ1-5; D possibly corresponds to TRBD1 (5 bases). This CDR3 comprises 15 residues. Trimming took 0 bases from V and 7 from J, leaving 13 bases between them. The V gene's germline CDR1 is MGHRA and CDR2 YSYEKL. The CDR3 sequence is CASSQDHGGMQPQHF. For the CDR3, the DNA is TGCGCCAGCAGCCAAGATCACGGGGGTATGCAGCCCCAGCATTTT.

Only a few counts were recorded for this clonotype. The rearrangement uses TRBV5-1 and TRBJ2-4; D might be TRBD1 (5 bases). Between the trimmed V and J ends, which lost 4 bases and 0 bases, there was a span of 8 bases. Germline CDR1 is SGHRS and CDR2 is YFSETQ. The CDR3 consists of 14 residues. The DNA of the CDR3 is TGCGCCAGCAGCCTGGACACAGCCAAAAACATTCAGTACTTC. Translating gives CASSLDTAKNIQYF.

This chain links TRBV4-3 with TRBJ1-1, with a tentative D call TRBD1 (5 bases). The CDR3 runs to 16 residues. Germline loops: CDR1 LGHNA, CDR2 YSLEER. Between the trimmed V and J ends, which lost 8 bases and 4 bases, there was a span of 23 bases. The DNA of the CDR3 is TGCGCCAGCGCAGTGGAGCAGGGATCCCGAGGCACTGAAGCTTTCTTT. This gives the protein CASAVEQGSRGTEAFF.

This clonotype was recorded many times. This chain uses TRBV7-2 with TRBJ1-1; D might be TRBD1 (5 bases). V lost 4 bases and J 1 base, leaving 13 bases between the germline ends. Germline V lookup: CDR1 SGHTA, CDR2 FQGNSA. This CDR3 has 15 amino acids. The DNA of the CDR3 is TGTGCCAGCAGCTCGATGTCCCAGGGGAACACTGAAGCTTTCTTT. This gives the protein CASSSMSQGNTEAFF.

The chain combines TRBV7-9 with TRBJ1-6, with TRBD1 identical over 8 bases. The germline gives CDR1 SEHNR, CDR2 FQNEAQ (reference sequence). V dropped 4 bases and J dropped 0; count of bases not matched to a gene: 11. CDR3 size: 19 residues. Here the CDR3 reads CASSYGTGGGSSYNSPLHF. In DNA, the CDR3 is TGTGCCAGCAGCTACGGGACAGGCGGAGGGAGCTCCTATAATTCACCCCTCCACTTT.

This chain connects TRBV6-4 to TRBJ2-7; 7 bases line up with TRBD2. Germline CDR1 reads MRHNA; CDR2 reads SNTAGT. This CDR3 contains 15 residues. V was clipped by 3 bases and J by 0 bases; unmatched bases: 5. CDR3 DNA sequence: TGTGCCAGCAGTGAGGAAGCGGGACGCTCCTACGAGCAGTACTTC. Amino acids: CASSEEAGRSYEQYF.

This clonotype was picked up a small number of times. The genes are TRBV10-3 and TRBJ2-5; D unresolved. V was trimmed by 4 bases and J by 5 bases, leaving 20 bases between them. The CDR3 loop spans 16 amino acids. Germline-derived CDR1 and CDR2 are ENHRY and SYGVKD. The CDR3 here is CAISGLASSPKETQYF. The CDR3 nucleotides are TGTGCCATCAGTGGACTGGCGTCATCACCCAAGGAGACCCAGTACTTC.

The rearrangement uses TRBV6-6 and TRBJ2-5, with TRBD2 as a possible D gene (7 bases). The V end was cut by 8 bases, the J end by 4 bases, with 14 bases between. Germline-derived CDR1 and CDR2 are MNHNY and SVGAGI (reference sequence). The CDR3 contains 13 residues. The CDR3 spells CASGGAPRETQYF. CDR3 DNA sequence: TGTGCCAGCGGGGGGGCTCCCCGAGAGACCCAGTACTTC.

The chain joins TRBV4-1 to TRBJ2-3; tentative D call: TRBD1 (5 bases). CDR1 is MGHRA and CDR2 is YSYEKL in the germline V gene. Trimming left V 8 bases short and J 2 bases short, with 17 bases between. This CDR3 region has 15 residues. CDR3 loop: CASGREKLFTDTQYF. CDR3 bases: TGCGCCAGCGGCAGGGAAAAGCTTTTCACAGATACGCAGTATTTT.

The chain links TRBV6-5 to TRBJ2-7; possible D gene TRBD1, 5 bases. Germline CDR1 reads MNHEY; CDR2 reads SVGAGI. The CDR3 loop spans 14 amino acids. V lost 7 bases to trimming and J lost 5 bases, with 18 bases between them. The CDR3 sequence: CASKRQLTVHEQYF. CDR3 nucleotide sequence: TGTGCCAGCAAAAGACAGCTGACCGTGCACGAGCAGTACTTC.

The gene calls are TRBV12-3 or TRBV12-4 and TRBJ1-2; D call uncertain. With 7 bases removed from V and 7 bases from J, the gap between germline ends came to 13 bases. This CDR3 region has 12 residues. This CDR3 reads CASKADASGYTF. The CDR3 bases are TGTGCCAGCAAGGCGGACGCAAGTGGCTACACCTTC.

This clonotype was found a few times. This chain links TRBV27 with TRBJ2-4; D is tentatively TRBD1 or TRBD2 (5 bases each). CDR1 is MNHEY and CDR2 is SMNVEV in the germline V gene (reference sequence). V gave up 8 bases and J gave up 12 bases, with 17 bases separating them. The CDR3 sequence is 12 residues long. CDR3 DNA: TGTGCCAGCTGGGACCCTTCTGGCGCTCAGTACTTC. Translating gives CASWDPSGAQYF.

This clonotype was detected a few times. The rearrangement links TRBV7-9 to TRBJ2-3; 10 bases are shared with TRBD2. From germline, CDR1 is SEHNR and CDR2 FQNEAQ (reference sequence). V shed 1 base, J shed 6 bases, and the junction held 4 bases outside the gene matches. CDR3 length: 15 residues. The CDR3 bases are TGTGCCAGCAGCTTAGGAGCGGGGGGGCGTGATACGCAGTATTTT. Translation: CASSLGAGGRDTQYF.

CDR3 sequence: CSARGSLDEAFF. The DNA for the CDR3 is TGCAGTGCTAGGGGGAGTTTGGATGAAGCTTTCTTT. This chain connects TRBV20-1 to TRBJ1-1; D unresolved. This CDR3 has 12 residues. Germline loops: CDR1 DFQATT, CDR2 SNEGSKA (reference sequence). V was pared by 3 bases and J by 7 bases, with 12 bases between.